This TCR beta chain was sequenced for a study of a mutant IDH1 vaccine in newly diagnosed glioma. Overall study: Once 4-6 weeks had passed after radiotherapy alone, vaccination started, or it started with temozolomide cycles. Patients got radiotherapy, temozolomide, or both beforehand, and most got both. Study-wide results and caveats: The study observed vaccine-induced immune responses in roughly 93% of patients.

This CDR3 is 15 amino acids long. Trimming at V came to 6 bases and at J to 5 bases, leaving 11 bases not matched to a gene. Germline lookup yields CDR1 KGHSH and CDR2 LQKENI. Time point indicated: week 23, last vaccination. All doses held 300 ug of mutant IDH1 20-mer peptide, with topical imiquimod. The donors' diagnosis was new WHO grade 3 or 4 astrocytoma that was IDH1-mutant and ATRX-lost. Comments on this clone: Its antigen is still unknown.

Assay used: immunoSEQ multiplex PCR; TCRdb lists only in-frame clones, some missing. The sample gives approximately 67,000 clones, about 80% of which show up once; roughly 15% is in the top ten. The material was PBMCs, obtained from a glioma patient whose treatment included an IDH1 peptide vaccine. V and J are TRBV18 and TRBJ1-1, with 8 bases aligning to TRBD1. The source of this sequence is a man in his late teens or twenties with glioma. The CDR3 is CASSRQQGGWTEAFF. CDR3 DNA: TGTGCCAGCTCTCGACAACAGGGGGGCTGGACTGAAGCTTTCTTT. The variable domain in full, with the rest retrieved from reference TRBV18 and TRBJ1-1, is NAGVMQNPRHLVRRRGQEARLRCSPMKGHSHVYWYRQLPEEGLKFMVYLQKENIIDESGMPKERFSAEFPKEGPSILRIQQVVRGDSAAYFCASSRQQGGWTEAFFGQGTRLTVV.